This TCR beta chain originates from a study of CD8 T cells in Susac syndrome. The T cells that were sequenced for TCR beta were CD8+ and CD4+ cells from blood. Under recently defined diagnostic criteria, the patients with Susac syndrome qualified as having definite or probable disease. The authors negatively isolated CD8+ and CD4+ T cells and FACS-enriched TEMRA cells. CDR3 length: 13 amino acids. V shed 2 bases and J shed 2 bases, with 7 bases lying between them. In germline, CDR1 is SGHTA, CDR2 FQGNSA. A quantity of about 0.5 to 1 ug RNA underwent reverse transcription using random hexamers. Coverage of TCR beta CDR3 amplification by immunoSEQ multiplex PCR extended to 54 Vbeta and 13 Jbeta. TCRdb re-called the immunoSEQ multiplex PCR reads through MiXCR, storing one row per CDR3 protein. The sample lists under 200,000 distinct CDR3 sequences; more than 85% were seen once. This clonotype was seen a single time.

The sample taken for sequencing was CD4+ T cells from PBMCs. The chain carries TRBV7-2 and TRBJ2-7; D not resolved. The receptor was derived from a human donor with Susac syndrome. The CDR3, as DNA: TGTGCCAGCAGCTTAATGAGCCCCTACGAGCAGTACTTC. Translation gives CASSLMSPYEQYF.